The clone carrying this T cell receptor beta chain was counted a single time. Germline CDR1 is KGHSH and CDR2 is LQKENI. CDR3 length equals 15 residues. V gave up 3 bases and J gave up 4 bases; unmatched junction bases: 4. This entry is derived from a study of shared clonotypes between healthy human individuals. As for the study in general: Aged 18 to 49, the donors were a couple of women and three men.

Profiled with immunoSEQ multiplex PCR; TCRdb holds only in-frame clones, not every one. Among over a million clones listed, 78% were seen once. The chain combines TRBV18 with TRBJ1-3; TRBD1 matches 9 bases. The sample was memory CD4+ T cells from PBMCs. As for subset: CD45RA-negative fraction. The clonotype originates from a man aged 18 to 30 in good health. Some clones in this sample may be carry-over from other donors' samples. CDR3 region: CASSPAGQGGNTIYF. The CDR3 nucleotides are TGTGCCAGCTCACCCGCCGGACAGGGGGGAAACACCATATATTTT.